This T cell receptor beta chain was captured in a study of T cell responses to AZD1222 COVID-19 vaccine. Data came from immunoSEQ multiplex PCR; TCRdb stores just in-frame clones and leaves some out. The data hold about 100,000 clones, with approximately 88% observed a single time. The TCR sequence derives from an adult in good health. The sequences come from peripheral blood, collected on day 0 of AZD1222 vaccination.

CDR3 region: CASSILGQKAFF. The DNA of the CDR3 is TGTGCCAGTAGTATTCTCGGACAGAAAGCTTTCTTT. The chain combines TRBV19 with TRBJ1-1; perhaps TRBD1 as D (6 bases). Germline V gene sequence: CDR1 LNHDA, CDR2 SQIVND (reference sequence). V was pared by 3 bases and J by 9 bases, with 11 bases between. The CDR3 loop spans 12 amino acids.